This TCR beta chain was sequenced during a study of shared clonotypes between healthy human individuals. CD45RA-negative memory and CD45RA+ naive subsets were split from the CD4+ cells. This clone was observed a few times. This CDR3 has 14 residues. The V end lost 0 bases, the J end lost 4 bases, and 7 bases lay between the germline ends. Germline V gives CDR1 SNHLY, CDR2 FYNNEI. An even split of each subset's genomic DNA across several immunoSEQ plates was performed. TCRdb's table, derived via immunoSEQ multiplex PCR, lists solely in-frame clones and lacks some. Of about 2.4 million clones in the sample, over 85% were seen once.

The sequenced sample was naive CD4+ T cells sorted from blood. Subset of the sample: CD45RA+ positively selected. This clonotype was sampled from a man between 18 and 35 years old in good health. The V gene is TRBV2, the J gene TRBJ1-5; D ambiguous. CDR3 in DNA: TGTGCCAGCAGTGAAGCCTCCGAGAATCAGCCCCAGCATTTT. Residues: CASSEASENQPQHF.